This TCR beta chain was captured in a study of tumor-infiltrating lymphocytes in oesophageal squamous cell carcinoma. TCRdb itself ran the PCR reads through MiXCR, one entry per CDR3 protein. The table lists about 21,000 distinct CDR3 sequences, approximately 40% of them singletons, with around 10% in the top ten. CDR3 length: 14 residues. The trim removed 8 bases at V and 1 base at J, leaving 3 bases unmatched. Germline V gene sequence: CDR1 SGHVS, CDR2 FQNEAQ. The chain joins TRBV7-8 to TRBJ2-3; 10 nucleotides match TRBD2. This TCR was sampled from a male donor with esophageal squamous cell carcinoma. Sequencing was done on a sample of esophageal tumor tissue. In DNA, the CDR3 is TGTGCCAGCGGACTAGCGGCGGGCACAGATACGCAGTATTTT. The encoded protein is CASGLAAGTDTQYF. Combining the CDR3 with reference TRBV7-8 and TRBJ2-3 gives the whole variable domain GAGVSQSPRYKVAKRGQDVALRCDPISGHVSLFWYQQALGQGPEFLTYFQNEAQLDKSGLPSDRFFAERPEGSVSTLKIQRTQQEDSAVYLCASGLAAGTDTQYFGPGTRLTVL.